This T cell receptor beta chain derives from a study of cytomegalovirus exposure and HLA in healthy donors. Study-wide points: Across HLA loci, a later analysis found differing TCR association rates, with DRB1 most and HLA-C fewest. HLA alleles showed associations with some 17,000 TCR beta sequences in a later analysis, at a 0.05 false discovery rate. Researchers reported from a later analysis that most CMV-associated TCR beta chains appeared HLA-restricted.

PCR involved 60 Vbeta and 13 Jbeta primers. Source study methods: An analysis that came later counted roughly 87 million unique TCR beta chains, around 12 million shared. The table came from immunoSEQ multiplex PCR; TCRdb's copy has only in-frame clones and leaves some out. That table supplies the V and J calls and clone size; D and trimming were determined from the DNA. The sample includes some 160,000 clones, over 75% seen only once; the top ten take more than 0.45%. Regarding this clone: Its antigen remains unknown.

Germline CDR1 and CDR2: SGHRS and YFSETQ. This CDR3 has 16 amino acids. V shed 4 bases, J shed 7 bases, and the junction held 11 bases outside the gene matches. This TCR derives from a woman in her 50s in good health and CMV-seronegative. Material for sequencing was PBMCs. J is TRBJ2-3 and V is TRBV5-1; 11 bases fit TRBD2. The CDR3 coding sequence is TGCGCCAGCAGCCCGGGGGGACTAGCGGTAGACAATACGCAGTATTTT. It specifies CASSPGGLAVDNTQYF.